This TCR beta chain was obtained from a study of regulatory T cells in long-lasting Graves disease. Of note for this clonotype: Its antigen is as yet unknown. The conserved closing phenylalanine or tryptophan is absent in this CDR3, likely reflecting a read error.

Time point noted: persistent/refractory GD, antithyroid drugs over 5 years with positive TRAb. There was RNA extracted from PBMCs, and the TCR library was made from it. Graves' disease diagnosis relied on American Thyroid Association guidelines. Construction of TCR beta libraries relied on iRepertoire HTBI primers and on Arm-PCR targeting CDR3 regions. In the authors' workflow: Samples collectively showed 60 to 75 TRBV and about 15 TRBJ segments. In TCRdb, the multiplex PCR reads were re-called with MiXCR into one record per CDR3 protein. The V and J calls and clone size are TCRdb's, not the authors'. The data hold roughly 300,000 distinct CDR3 sequences, with around 23% observed a single time. The J segment lost 5 bases and the V segment lost 2 bases, leaving 7 bases of the junction unmatched. From germline, CDR1 is DFQATT and CDR2 SNEGSKA (reference sequence). The CDR3 consists of 15 residues. Regarding the study as a whole: Authors noted too few samples as a limitation. More public clonotypes were shared by persistent patients (fewer than 3,000) than by new patients (roughly 930).

The chain uses TRBV20-1 and TRBJ2-7; 12 bases align to TRBD1. The sample in question was peripheral blood mononuclear cells (PBMCs), obtained when the disease was refractory, from a patient treated with antithyroid drugs. The source is a female donor with Graves disease. CDR3 protein: CSARSGDRGLDEQYS. CDR3 in DNA: TGCAGTGCTAGATCCGGGGACAGGGGGCTGGACGAGCAGTACTCC.